The present T cell receptor beta chain was sequenced within a study of cytomegalovirus exposure and HLA in healthy donors. Findings and limits, study-wide: An analysis was carried out later, and it reportedly showed fewer N-insertions in an Asian-associated ancestry cluster than the 666-donor mean. V- and J-gene trimming of TCR beta was linked (in a later analysis) to a missense DCLRE1C variant. Investigators reported 150 to 200 TCR beta chains as tied to cytomegalovirus. In a later analysis, TCR association rates varied by HLA locus: DRB1 most, HLA-C fewest.

CDR1 and CDR2 (germline): SGHTA, FQGNSA. The V segment lost 5 bases and the J segment 7 bases; nucleotides outside the gene matches: 4. The CDR3 length is 13 residues. Use of 60 Vbeta and 13 Jbeta primers characterized the PCR. Profiled with immunoSEQ multiplex PCR; TCRdb holds only in-frame clones, not every one. This table has some 130,000 clones, nearly 80% appearing once. About this clone itself: The antigen remains undetermined.

The receptor's source is a young man in good health and CMV-seronegative. This chain uses TRBV7-2 with TRBJ1-1; TRBD1 aligns across 10 bases. The material sequenced was PBMCs. CDR3 in DNA: TGTGCCAGCAGCCCCGGACAGGGGGTTGAAGCTTTCTTT. Its protein is CASSPGQGVEAFF.